This is a list of T cell receptor beta chains from one sample in a study of glioma-infiltrating T cells after dendritic cell vaccination. Data came from immunoSEQ multiplex PCR; TCRdb stores just in-frame clones and leaves some out. The table lists around 60,000 clones, approximately 86% of them singletons, with roughly 12% in the top ten. This specimen consisted of blood, obtained after dendritic cell vaccination. These TCRs come from a human donor with glioblastoma. Both conserved end residues are part of each CDR3. The D gene is left open where the match is weak. A clone size is listed for some rows: how often the clone was seen (once, few, many), or a class if it is expanded.

>.|TRBV7-2|.|15|TRBJ2-7
CASSLAPLAVYEQYF
TGTGCCAGCAGCTTAGCCCCCCTAGCAGTTTACGAGCAGTACTTC
>.|TRBV5-1|.|13|TRBJ2-5
CASSLDIAGTQYF
TGCGCCAGCAGCTTGGATATCGCAGGGACCCAGTACTTC
>.|TRBV27|.|14|TRBJ2-2
CASSPYLQPGELFF
TGTGCCAGCAGTCCCTACCTCCAACCCGGGGAGCTGTTTTTT
>.|TRBV2|.|14|TRBJ2-2
CASSDSGVGGELFF
TGTGCCAGCAGTGATTCAGGGGTCGGCGGGGAGCTGTTTTTT
>TRBD2|TRBV5-1|.|18|TRBJ2-3
CASSFGLWTSGNTDTQYF
TGCGCCAGCAGCTTTGGGTTGTGGACTAGCGGAAACACAGATACGCAGTATTTT
>.|TRBV6-1|.|13|TRBJ1-1
CASSLQVSFRAFF
TGTGCCAGCAGCCTCCAGGTCTCTTTTAGGGCTTTCTTT
>.|TRBV7-2|few|14|TRBJ1-1
CASSLDRGYSEAFF
TGTGCCAGCAGCTTAGATAGGGGTTACTCTGAAGCTTTCTTT
>.|TRBV19|.|15|TRBJ1-5
CASSPHAGYNQPQHF
TGTGCCAGTAGTCCTCACGCAGGGTACAATCAGCCCCAGCATTTT
>.|TRBV7-2|.|15|TRBJ2-7
CASSFRWEVSYEQYF
TGTGCCAGCAGCTTTAGGTGGGAGGTCTCCTACGAGCAGTACTTC
>.|TRBV12-5|once|15|TRBJ1-5
CASGTQGGVGQPQHF
TGTGCTAGTGGTACCCAAGGGGGGGTAGGGCAGCCCCAGCATTTT
>.|TRBV15|.|14|TRBJ2-7
CATGKGGSVSEQYF
TGTGCCACAGGAAAGGGAGGATCGGTATCCGAGCAGTACTTC
>TRBD2|TRBV27|.|14|TRBJ2-7
CASWTSGVPYEQYF
TGTGCCAGCTGGACTAGCGGGGTACCCTACGAGCAGTACTTC
>TRBD1|TRBV5-1|.|13|TRBJ2-7
CASSSGTGREQYF
TGCGCCAGCAGCTCCGGGACAGGGCGCGAGCAGTACTTC
>.|TRBV5-1|.|11|TRBJ1-1
CASSASTEAFF
TGCGCCAGCAGTGCTAGTACTGAAGCTTTCTTT
>.|TRBV7-2|.|14|TRBJ1-1
CASSLGQMNTEAFF
TGTGCCAGCAGCTTAGGACAGATGAACACTGAAGCTTTCTTT
>.|TRBV27|.|16|TRBJ1-2
CASSRDRTDKNYGYTF
TGTGCCAGCAGTCGCGACAGGACGGATAAGAACTATGGCTACACCTTC
>TRBD1|TRBV7-8|.|14|TRBJ1-1
CASSTFTGDTEAFF
TGTGCCAGCAGCACATTTACAGGGGACACTGAAGCTTTCTTT
>TRBD1|TRBV19|.|15|TRBJ2-4
CASSIGSRGRDIQYF
TGTGCCAGTAGTATAGGGAGCAGGGGGCGAGACATTCAGTACTTC
>TRBD1|TRBV15|.|14|TRBJ2-2
CATTGQGSTGELFF
TGTGCCACCACCGGACAGGGATCCACCGGGGAGCTGTTTTTT
>.|TRBV4-1|few|15|TRBJ2-7
CASSQVEGGQYEQYF
TGCGCCAGCAGCCAAGTTGAGGGGGGACAGTACGAGCAGTACTTC
>.|TRBV5-1|.|13|TRBJ1-2
CASRRWAGDGYTF
TGCGCCAGCAGACGTTGGGCAGGGGATGGCTACACCTTC
>TRBD1|TRBV7-8|.|15|TRBJ1-5
CASSAGTGGTQPQHF
TGTGCCAGCAGTGCAGGGACAGGGGGCACTCAGCCCCAGCATTTT
>.|TRBV6-5|once|14|TRBJ1-2
CASSYTGGRYGYTF
TGTGCCAGCAGTTACACGGGGGGTCGGTATGGCTACACCTTC
>.|TRBV25-1|.|15|TRBJ2-7
CASSEVGTPDYEQYF
TGTGCCAGCAGTGAAGTAGGGACACCAGACTACGAGCAGTACTTC
>.|TRBV4-3|.|14|TRBJ1-5
CASSLGGADQPQHF
TGCGCCAGCAGCCTTGGGGGGGCTGATCAGCCCCAGCATTTT
>TRBD1|TRBV10-2|.|14|TRBJ1-5
CATRGGTDNQPQHF
TGCGCCACCCGCGGGGGGACAGATAATCAGCCCCAGCATTTT
>TRBD2|TRBV5-1|.|15|TRBJ2-5
CASRPGLAGQETQYF
TGCGCCAGCCGGCCCGGACTAGCGGGGCAAGAGACCCAGTACTTC
>.|TRBV10-3|.|15|TRBJ1-1
CAIRFEPVRNTEAFF
TGTGCCATCAGATTCGAACCGGTTAGGAACACTGAAGCTTTCTTT
>TRBD1|TRBV12-5|.|12|TRBJ1-1
CASGLVVQGAFF
TGTGCTAGTGGTTTGGTTGTACAGGGGGCTTTCTTT
>TRBD2|TRBV27|.|13|TRBJ2-7
CATSGGTPYEQYF
TGTGCCACGAGCGGGGGAACTCCCTACGAGCAGTACTTC
>.|TRBV4-3|.|14|TRBJ1-1
CASSQGARATEAFF
TGCGCCAGCAGCCAAGGGGCGAGGGCCACTGAAGCTTTCTTT
>.|TRBV5-8|.|15|TRBJ2-3
CASSSELARTDTQYF
TGTGCCAGCAGCTCGGAACTAGCTCGTACAGATACGCAGTATTTT
>.|TRBV19|.|15|TRBJ1-3
CASSISNRAGNTIYF
TGTGCCAGTAGTATTTCGAACAGGGCTGGAAACACCATATATTTT
>.|TRBV7-8|.|14|TRBJ1-5
CASSLDSVRQPQHF
TGTGCCAGCAGCTTAGATTCGGTGCGGCAGCCCCAGCATTTT
>.|TRBV7-9|.|14|TRBJ1-2
CASSSSNRAQGYTF
TGTGCCAGCAGCTCCAGCAACAGGGCGCAAGGCTACACCTTC
>TRBD1|TRBV7-6|.|19|TRBJ2-7
CASSLASGTASFVSYEQYF
TGTGCCAGCAGCTTAGCGTCCGGGACAGCTTCCTTCGTTTCCTACGAGCAGTACTTC
>TRBD1|TRBV27|few|16|TRBJ2-5
CASSLIPDRYQETQYF
TGTGCCAGCAGTTTAATACCGGACAGGTACCAAGAGACCCAGTACTTC
>.|TRBV7-2|.|13|TRBJ1-5
CASSWGGDQPQHF
TGTGCCAGTTCGTGGGGAGGAGATCAGCCCCAGCATTTT
>TRBD1|TRBV4-3|.|16|TRBJ2-2
CASSHLTGGGTGELFF
TGCGCCAGCAGCCACCTGACAGGGGGCGGCACCGGGGAGCTGTTTTTT
>TRBD1|TRBV6-4|.|13|TRBJ1-1
CASRPGQGAAAFF
TGTGCCAGCAGGCCCGGACAGGGGGCGGCGGCTTTCTTT
>TRBD1|TRBV19|.|15|TRBJ1-5
CASSNHRGSNQPQHF
TGTGCCAGTAGTAACCACAGGGGTAGCAATCAGCCCCAGCATTTT
>.|TRBV11-3|.|12|TRBJ2-1
CASSFGGEKMFF
TGTGCCAGCAGCTTCGGGGGAGAGAAAATGTTCTTC
>TRBD1|TRBV4-2|.|15|TRBJ1-1
CASSQEGQMNTEAFF
TGTGCCAGCAGCCAAGAGGGACAGATGAACACTGAAGCTTTCTTT
>.|TRBV6-5|once|15|TRBJ1-1
CASSYDPRRGTEAFF
TGTGCCAGCAGTTACGACCCAAGGAGGGGCACTGAAGCTTTCTTT
>TRBD1|TRBV30|.|17|TRBJ2-7
CAWGGGQGDQGAYEQYF
TGTGCCTGGGGTGGGGGACAGGGGGACCAGGGTGCCTACGAGCAGTACTTC
>TRBD1|TRBV5-1|.|12|TRBJ1-1
CASRGQEIEAFF
TGCGCCAGCAGGGGACAGGAAATTGAAGCTTTCTTT
>.|TRBV30|.|17|TRBJ2-5
CAWTIPPGGSFEETQYF
TGTGCCTGGACCATCCCCCCCGGAGGCTCGTTCGAAGAGACCCAGTACTTC
>TRBD2|TRBV18|.|15|TRBJ2-1
CASSPPGEGYNEQFF
TGTGCCAGCTCACCACCGGGGGAGGGTTACAATGAGCAGTTCTTC
>TRBD2|TRBV20-1|.|11|TRBJ2-5
CSAAAGETQYF
TGCAGTGCTGCAGCGGGGGAGACCCAGTACTTC
>TRBD1|TRBV27|few|17|TRBJ1-2
CASRVQTPGQGAYGYTF
TGTGCCAGCAGAGTGCAAACCCCGGGACAGGGTGCCTATGGCTACACCTTC
>.|TRBV9|.|14|TRBJ2-2
CASSRGTNTGELFF
TGTGCCAGCAGCCGGGGTACCAACACCGGGGAGCTGTTTTTT
>TRBD1|TRBV5-5|.|16|TRBJ2-5
CASSSAKTGFGETQYF
TGTGCCAGCAGCTCAGCCAAGACAGGGTTCGGAGAGACCCAGTACTTC